Each of the 5 T cell receptor beta chains below was sequenced from the same sample in a study of human T cells and chemical hapten exposure. The time point was: patch test 2, 6 weeks after DPC sensitization. Treatment in this sample: therapeutic diphenylcyclopropenone sensitization with weekly scalp DPC. MiXCR was run by TCRdb on the RACE reads, yielding one entry per CDR3 protein. Of tens of thousands of distinct CDR3 sequences in the sample, 9.5% to 13% were seen once. The sample here was whole blood, taken in connection with sensitization to the hapten diphenylcyclopropenone (DPC). These receptors all come from a woman under 40 with alopecia areata. Some clones in this sample may be carry-over from other donors' samples.

This chain uses TRBV28 with TRBJ2-1; the D gene could be TRBD1 or TRBD2 (5 bases each). The CDR3 totals 15 residues. Germline-derived CDR1 and CDR2 are MDHEN and SYDVKM. V lost 7 bases and J 8 bases, leaving 21 bases between the germline ends. CDR3 DNA: TGTGCCAGCACCCTTCTCCAGGGAGCTTTGGATGAGCAGTTCTTC. This translates into CASTLLQGALDEQFF.

This clonotype occurred many times. The chain couples TRBV24-1 to TRBJ1-4; no clear D gene. The germline V gene encodes CDR1 KGHDR and CDR2 SFDVKD. The CDR3 extends over 13 amino acids. V dropped 5 bases and J dropped 7 bases, with 10 bases sitting between them. CDR3 coding DNA: TGTGCCACCAGTGCTCGTGGAGGTGAAAAACTGTTTTTT. Residues: CATSARGGEKLFF.

This chain connects TRBV3-1 to TRBJ2-1; 11 nucleotides agree with TRBD2. Unmatched junction bases numbered 10, after V lost 4 bases and J lost 11 bases. Germline loops: CDR1 LGHDT, CDR2 YNNKEL (reference sequence). The CDR3 has 15 residues. DNA of the CDR3: TGTGCCAGCAGCCCCTTAGCGGGGGGGCCTCTTAAGCAGTTCTTC. Translated, it gives CASSPLAGGPLKQFF.

This clonotype was detected ten times or more. The CDR3 region is CSARDPYGGPYNEQFF. CDR3 in DNA: TGCAGTGCTAGGGACCCGTACGGGGGGCCCTACAATGAGCAGTTCTTC. V is TRBV20-1 and J is TRBJ2-1, with a possible D match to TRBD2 (7 bases). The CDR3 has 16 amino acids. Germline V CDR1 and CDR2: DFQATT, SNEGSKA (reference sequence). V lost 3 bases and J lost 2, with 17 bases in between.

This clonotype appeared many times. V and J are TRBV18 and TRBJ1-5, with TRBD1 as a possible D gene (6 bases). This CDR3 is built from 13 residues. Trimming took off 1 base at V and 5 bases at J, with 6 bases between the two ends. Per the germline V gene, CDR1 is KGHSH and CDR2 is LQKENI. The CDR3 nucleotides are TGTGCCAGCTCACCACAGGGGGATCAGCCCCAGCATTTT. Translated, it gives CASSPQGDQPQHF.